The 24 T cell receptor beta chains reported below all come from one sample, sequenced in a study of T cells in Graves' hyperthyroidism and ophthalmopathy. RNA transcripts provided the source from which TCR beta CDR3 regions were amplified. A first-round RT-PCR of the TCR CDR3 used the HTBI primer set. TCRdb processed the multiplex PCR reads anew with MiXCR; each CDR3 protein has one entry. The table records approximately 560,000 distinct CDR3 sequences, around 46% of them present only once. The material sequenced was peripheral blood or thyroid tissue (not recorded which). The receptors were sampled from a woman younger than 30 with Graves' hyperthyroidism.

This clonotype appeared a single time. No conserved phenylalanine or tryptophan is present at the end of the CDR3, so a read error is the likely explanation. The limits of the CDR3 on the DNA are not certain, so only TCRdb's listed CDR3 is given. The V and J genes are TRBV7-2 and TRBJ1-1. The CDR3 length equals 12 residues, ends included. Per germline, CDR1 SGHTA and CDR2 FQGNSA. CDR3 residues: CASSLVAQAANY.

The chain joins TRBV4-2 to TRBJ1-1, with D possibly being TRBD1 (5 bases). V was trimmed by 1 base and J by 3 bases, leaving 18 bases between them. CDR1 and CDR2 from the germline V gene are LGHNA and YNFKEQ. CDR3 length equals 17 residues. The CDR3 protein is CASSQGGYRLVYTEAFF. For the CDR3, the DNA is TGTGCCAGCAGCCAAGGAGGATACAGGTTAGTTTACACTGAAGCTTTCTTT.

This chain links TRBV6-5 with TRBJ2-6; 7 nucleotides align to TRBD1. Germline CDR1 and CDR2: MNHEY and SVGAGI. With V trimmed by 6 bases and J by 15 bases, 5 bases remained unmatched. The CDR3 is 11 residues long. CDR3 region: CASRSPGGLTF. CDR3 DNA sequence: TGTGCCAGCAGATCCCCAGGGGGCCTGACTTTC.

The genes are TRBV24-1 and TRBJ2-5; 16 positions match TRBD2. The end of the DNA fits TRBJ2-1 better, so the J call may be wrong. From germline, CDR1 is KGHDR and CDR2 SFDVKD. The CDR3 spans 16 residues. This chain's CDR3 is CATSDPGTSGRDEQFF. CDR3 sequence (DNA): TGTGCCACCAGTGATCCCGGGACTAGCGGGAGGGATGAGCAGTTCTTC.

The rearrangement links TRBV2 to TRBJ2-5; 9 bases are a match to TRBD1. Germline values: CDR1 SNHLY, CDR2 FYNNEI. The length of the CDR3 is 15 residues. The V segment lost 4 bases and the J segment 9 bases; nucleotides outside the gene matches: 12. CDR3 in DNA: TGTGCCAGCAGTGGAGAACAGGGGGCTGTTCAGCCCCAGTACTTC. As protein: CASSGEQGAVQPQYF.

This clonotype has more than one count but fewer than ten. V is TRBV20-1 and J is TRBJ2-7; 11 bases align to TRBD1. Per the germline V gene, CDR1 is DFQATT and CDR2 is SNEGSKA (reference sequence). The CDR3 covers 15 residues. With 6 bases clipped from V and 3 bases from J, the junction kept 10 bases outside the gene matches. The CDR3 here is CSANKDRGQYYEQYF. The CDR3 DNA sequence: TGCAGTGCAAACAAGGACAGGGGGCAATACTACGAGCAGTACTTC.

This clonotype has a count of ten or more. The chain carries TRBV7-9 and TRBJ1-2; D is undetermined. Germline V gene data show CDR1 as SEHNR and CDR2 as FQNEAQ (reference sequence). The CDR3 loop spans 14 amino acids. V lost 0 bases and J 8 bases, leaving 13 bases between the germline ends. CDR3 loop: CASSLAATEQGYTF. The DNA for the CDR3 is TGTGCCAGCAGCTTAGCTGCCACGGAGCAGGGCTACACCTTC.

The rearrangement joins TRBV6-1 to TRBJ1-6, with a possible D match to TRBD1 (6 bases). The germline V gene has CDR1 MNHNS and CDR2 SASEGT. Trimming took off 8 bases at V and 11 bases at J, with 19 bases between the two ends. CDR3 length equals 14 residues. The CDR3 region is CASGSGTPDTPLHF. In nucleotides, the CDR3 is TGTGCCAGCGGCAGTGGGACACCAGACACACCCCTCCACTTT.

This clonotype occurred a few times. V gene TRBV25-1 combines with J gene TRBJ1-5; no clear D. V shed 6 bases and J shed 6 bases, with 9 bases lying between them. Germline V gives CDR1 MGHDK, CDR2 SYGVNS. The CDR3 spans 12 residues. In nucleotides, the CDR3 is TGTGCCAGCAGCCGACCCCGTCAGCCCCAGCATTTT. Its protein is CASSRPRQPQHF. Full variable domain (rest looked up from reference TRBV25-1 and TRBJ1-5): EADIYQTPRYLVIGTGKKITLECSQTMGHDKMYWYQQDPGMELHLIHYSYGVNSTEKGDLSSESTVSRIRTEHFPLTLESARPSHTSQYLCASSRPRQPQHFGDGTRLSIL.

The genes are TRBV5-1 and TRBJ1-1; D not resolved. This CDR3 contains 14 residues. The germline CDR1 and CDR2 sequences are SGHRS and YFSETQ. The V and J ends lost 1 base and 1 base respectively, with 8 bases between them. The CDR3 coding sequence is TGCGCCAGCAGCTTGATCGTGGGGAACACTGAAGCTTTCTTT. Translating it yields CASSLIVGNTEAFF.

This clonotype was picked up a small number of times. V is TRBV12-3 or TRBV12-4 and J is TRBJ1-5; no definite D call. Between the trimmed V and J ends, which lost 5 bases and 3 bases, there was a span of 17 bases. The CDR3 has 16 amino acids. The chain's CDR3 is CASSERTGRVNQPQHF. The CDR3, as DNA: TGTGCCAGCAGTGAACGGACTGGAAGGGTCAATCAGCCCCAGCATTTT.

This clonotype was counted at least ten times. The V gene is TRBV7-9, the J gene TRBJ1-5, with D possibly TRBD1 on 5 matching bases. This CDR3 is 13 amino acids long. The germline CDR1 and CDR2 sequences are SEHNR and FQNEAQ (reference sequence). Trimming pared 5 bases from V and 5 bases from J, leaving 10 bases between. The CDR3 region has the DNA TGTGCCAGCAGCCTGACAGATGATCAGCCCCAGCATTTT. Its translation: CASSLTDDQPQHF. The complete variable domain, with remaining parts taken from reference TRBV7-9 and TRBJ1-5, reads DTGVSQNPRHKITKRGQNVTFRCDPISEHNRLYWYRQTLGQGPEFLTYFQNEAQLEKSRLLSDRFSAERPKGSFSTLEIQRTEQGDSAMYLCASSLTDDQPQHFGDGTRLSIL.

In this sample, this clonotype turned up many times. V and J are TRBV29-1 and TRBJ2-2; D uncertain. V was pared by 2 bases and J by 6 bases, with 10 bases between. The CDR3 is 13 residues long. The V gene's germline CDR1 is SQVTM and CDR2 ANQGSEA. CDR3 nucleotide sequence: TGCAGCGTTGAAAGGCCCTCGGCCGGGGAGCTGTTTTTT. This codes for CSVERPSAGELFF.

This clonotype came up many times. The chain recombines TRBV10-1 with TRBJ2-7; D may be TRBD1 or TRBD2 (5 bases each). Germline values: CDR1 WNHNN, CDR2 SYGVQD (reference sequence). The CDR3 extends over 14 amino acids. Trimming shortened V by 3 bases and J by 0 bases, and 9 bases separated the two germline ends. In DNA form, the CDR3 reads TGCGCCAGCAGTGACGCCGGGGCCTCCTACGAGCAGTACTTC. Translating gives CASSDAGASYEQYF.

Comment on this clonotype: Mismatch with germline at one junction end may stem from a read error. The rearrangement joins TRBV20-1 to TRBJ2-7; D gene unclear. Germline loops: CDR1 DFQATT, CDR2 SNEGSKA (reference sequence). The CDR3 runs 12 residues. For the CDR3, the DNA is TGCAATGCTAAGGACGGGTCCTACGAGCAGTACTTC. It yields the protein CNAKDGSYEQYF.

This rearrangement joins TRBV20-1 to TRBJ1-2; the D gene is possibly TRBD1 (5 bases). Germline lookup yields CDR1 DFQATT and CDR2 SNEGSKA (reference sequence). The CDR3 loop spans 14 amino acids. V was shortened by 1 base and J by 5 bases, with 14 bases between the two germline ends. The CDR3 region has the DNA TGCAGTGCTAGAGTTTGGCAGGGAGATTATGGCTACACCTTC. Its translation: CSARVWQGDYGYTF.

The gene calls are TRBV10-3 and TRBJ1-1, with D possibly matching TRBD1 (6 bases). CDR3 size: 12 residues. Per germline, CDR1 ENHRY and CDR2 SYGVKD. CDR3 coding DNA: TGTGCTAGGGGGGACGGGAACACTGAAGCTTTCTTT. Its protein product is CARGDGNTEAFF.

The DNA of the CDR3 is TGCAGTGCTATGAACACTGAAGCTTTCTTT. Translation gives CSAMNTEAFF. The chain employs TRBV20-1 and TRBJ1-1, with D unclear. CDR1 is DFQATT and CDR2 is SNEGSKA in the germline V gene (reference sequence). The CDR3 is 10 residues long. V lost 4 bases and J 0 bases, leaving 0 bases between the germline ends.

This chain connects TRBV7-9 to TRBJ2-7; 7 bases agree with TRBD2. Germline trimming cut 5 bases from V and 5 bases from J; bases unmatched to any gene: 12. The CDR3 extends over 15 amino acids. The germline V gene has CDR1 SEHNR and CDR2 FQNEAQ (reference sequence). Written as DNA, the CDR3 is TGTGCCAGCAGCATCTTTGCGGGGGTAAACCACGAGCAGTACTTC. Protein: CASSIFAGVNHEQYF.

The genes are TRBV25-1 and TRBJ1-4; 8 bases are a match to TRBD1. CDR3 length: 14 residues. CDR1 is MGHDK and CDR2 is SYGVNS in the germline V gene. With V trimmed by 8 bases and J by 3 bases, 5 bases remained unmatched. CDR3 residues: CASSDRAPNEKLFF. The CDR3 DNA is TGTGCCAGCTCGGACAGGGCTCCTAATGAAAAACTGTTTTTT.

The chain couples TRBV10-3 to TRBJ1-2; D is unresolved. In germline, CDR1 is ENHRY, CDR2 SYGVKD. This CDR3 comprises 12 residues. V was trimmed by 9 bases and J by 2 bases, leaving 10 bases between them. CDR3 DNA sequence: TGTGCCATTTTTACAGAAAACTATGGCTACACCTTC. Encoded protein: CAIFTENYGYTF.

The chain couples TRBV10-3 to TRBJ2-2, with D maybe TRBD1 (6 bases). In germline, CDR1 is ENHRY, CDR2 SYGVKD. CDR3 length equals 11 residues. V was clipped by 4 bases and J by 13 bases, with 10 bases between them. CDR3 sequence: CAISGGRGLFF. The CDR3 coding sequence is TGTGCCATCAGTGGCGGCAGGGGGCTGTTTTTT.

This clonotype showed up many times. V is TRBV2 and J is TRBJ2-5; D remains ambiguous. Trimming took off 6 bases at V and 1 base at J, with 12 bases between the two ends. The CDR3 has 14 amino acids. The germline V gene has CDR1 SNHLY and CDR2 FYNNEI. CDR3 sequence reads: CASSAAQLQETQYF. DNA of the CDR3: TGTGCCAGCAGCGCGGCTCAGCTCCAAGAGACCCAGTACTTC.

This clonotype was observed once. The chain joins TRBV29-1 to TRBJ2-7; D is undetermined. The CDR3 is 10 amino acids. CDR1 is SQVTM and CDR2 is ANQGSEA in the germline V gene. The CDR3 DNA sequence: TGCAGTCGTACGATCGGGGAGCAGTACTTC. Translating gives CSRTIGEQYF.